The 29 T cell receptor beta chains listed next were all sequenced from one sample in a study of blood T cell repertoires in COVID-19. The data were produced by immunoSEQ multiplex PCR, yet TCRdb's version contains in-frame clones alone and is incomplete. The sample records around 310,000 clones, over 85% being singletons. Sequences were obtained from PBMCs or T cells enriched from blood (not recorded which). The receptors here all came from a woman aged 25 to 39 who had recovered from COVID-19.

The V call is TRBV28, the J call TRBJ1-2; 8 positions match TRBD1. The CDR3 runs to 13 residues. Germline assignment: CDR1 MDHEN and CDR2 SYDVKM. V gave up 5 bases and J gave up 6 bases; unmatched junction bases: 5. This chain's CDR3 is CASSPGGADGYTF. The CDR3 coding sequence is TGTGCCAGCAGTCCAGGGGGCGCGGATGGCTACACCTTC.

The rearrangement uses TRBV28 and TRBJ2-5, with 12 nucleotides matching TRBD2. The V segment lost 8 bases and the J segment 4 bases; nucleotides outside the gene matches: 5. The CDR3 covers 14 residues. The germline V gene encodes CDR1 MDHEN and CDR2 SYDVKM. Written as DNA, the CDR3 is TGTGCCAGCGGGTGGACTAGCGGGATAGAGACCCAGTACTTC. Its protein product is CASGWTSGIETQYF.

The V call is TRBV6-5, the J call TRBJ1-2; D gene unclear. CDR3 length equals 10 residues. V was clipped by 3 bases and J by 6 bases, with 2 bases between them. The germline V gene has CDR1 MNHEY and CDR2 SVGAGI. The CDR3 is CASSYNGYTF. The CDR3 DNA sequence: TGTGCCAGCAGTTATAATGGCTACACCTTC.

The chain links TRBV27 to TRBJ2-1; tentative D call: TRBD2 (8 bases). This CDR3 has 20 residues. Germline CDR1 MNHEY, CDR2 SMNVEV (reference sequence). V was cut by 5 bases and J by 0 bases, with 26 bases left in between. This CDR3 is CASSQQGFAGGRSSYNEQFF. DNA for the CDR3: TGTGCCAGCAGTCAACAGGGGTTCGCGGGGGGAAGGAGCTCCTACAATGAGCAGTTCTTC.

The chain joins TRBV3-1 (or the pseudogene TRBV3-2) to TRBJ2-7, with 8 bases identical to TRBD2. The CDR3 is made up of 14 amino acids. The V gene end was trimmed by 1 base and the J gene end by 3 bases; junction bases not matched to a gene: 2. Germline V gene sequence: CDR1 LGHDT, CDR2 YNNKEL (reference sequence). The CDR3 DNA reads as TGTGCCAGCAGCCAAGTCGGGGGGGGCTACGAGCAGTACTTC. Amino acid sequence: CASSQVGGGYEQYF.

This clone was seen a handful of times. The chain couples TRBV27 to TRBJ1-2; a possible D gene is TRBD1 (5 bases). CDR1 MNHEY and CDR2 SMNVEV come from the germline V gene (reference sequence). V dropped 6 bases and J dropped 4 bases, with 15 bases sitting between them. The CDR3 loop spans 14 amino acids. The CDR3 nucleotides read TGTGCCAGCAGCCCTCGTTTGGACACCTATGGCTACACCTTC. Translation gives CASSPRLDTYGYTF.

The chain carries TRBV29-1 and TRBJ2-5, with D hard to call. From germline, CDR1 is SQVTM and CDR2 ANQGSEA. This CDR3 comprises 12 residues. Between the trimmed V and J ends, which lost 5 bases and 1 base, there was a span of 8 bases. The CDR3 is CSVREFQETQYF. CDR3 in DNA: TGCAGCGTTCGAGAGTTCCAAGAGACCCAGTACTTC.

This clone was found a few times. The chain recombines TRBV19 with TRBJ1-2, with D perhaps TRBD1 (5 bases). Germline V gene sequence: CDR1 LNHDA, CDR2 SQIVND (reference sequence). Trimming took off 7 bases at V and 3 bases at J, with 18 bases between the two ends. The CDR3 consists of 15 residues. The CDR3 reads CASTYDGGVHYGYTF. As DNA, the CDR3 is TGTGCCAGTACTTACGACGGAGGGGTCCACTATGGCTACACCTTC.

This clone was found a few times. The CDR3 bases are TGTGCCAGTACTGAGGGGACTAGCGGGAAATACGAGCAGTACTTC. Amino acid sequence: CASTEGTSGKYEQYF. The chain couples TRBV19 to TRBJ2-7; 13 bases fit TRBD2. The V gene's germline CDR1 is LNHDA and CDR2 SQIVND (reference sequence). CDR3 length equals 15 residues. J was trimmed by 4 bases and V by 7 bases; bases with no gene match: 7.

DNA of the CDR3: TGTGCCAGCAGCTTAGTCCAAGGAAACACCATATATTTT. As protein: CASSLVQGNTIYF. This sequence joins TRBV7-2 and TRBJ1-3; D remains ambiguous. The CDR3 sequence is 13 residues long. The V gene lost 1 base and the J gene lost 4 bases, with 5 bases spanning the gap. CDR1 and CDR2 from the germline V gene are SGHTA and FQGNSA.

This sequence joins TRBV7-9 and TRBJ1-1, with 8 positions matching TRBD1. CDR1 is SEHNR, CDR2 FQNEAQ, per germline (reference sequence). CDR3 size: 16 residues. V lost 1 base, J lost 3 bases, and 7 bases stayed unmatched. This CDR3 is CASSLVQGAIDTEAFF. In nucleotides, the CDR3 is TGTGCCAGCAGCTTAGTTCAGGGGGCAATAGACACTGAAGCTTTCTTT.

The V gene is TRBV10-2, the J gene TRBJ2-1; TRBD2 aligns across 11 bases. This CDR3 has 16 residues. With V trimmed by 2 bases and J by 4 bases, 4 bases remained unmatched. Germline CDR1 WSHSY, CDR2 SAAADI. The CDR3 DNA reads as TGCGCCAGCAGTGAGGCGGGACTAGCGGCATACAATGAGCAGTTCTTC. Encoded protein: CASSEAGLAAYNEQFF.

The CDR3 sequence: CASIFTGGDEQYF. The CDR3, as DNA: TGTGCCAGCATTTTTACAGGGGGGGACGAGCAGTACTTC. J is TRBJ2-7 and V is TRBV2; tentatively, D is TRBD1 (8 bases). From germline, CDR1 is SNHLY and CDR2 FYNNEI. The V and J ends lost 7 bases and 5 bases respectively, with 15 bases between them. The CDR3 runs to 13 residues.

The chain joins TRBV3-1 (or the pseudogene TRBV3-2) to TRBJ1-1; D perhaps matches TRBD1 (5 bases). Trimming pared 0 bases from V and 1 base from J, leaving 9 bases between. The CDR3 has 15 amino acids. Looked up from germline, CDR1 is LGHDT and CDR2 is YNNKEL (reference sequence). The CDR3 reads CASSQDFGQNTEAFF. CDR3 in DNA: TGTGCCAGCAGCCAAGACTTCGGACAGAACACTGAAGCTTTCTTT.

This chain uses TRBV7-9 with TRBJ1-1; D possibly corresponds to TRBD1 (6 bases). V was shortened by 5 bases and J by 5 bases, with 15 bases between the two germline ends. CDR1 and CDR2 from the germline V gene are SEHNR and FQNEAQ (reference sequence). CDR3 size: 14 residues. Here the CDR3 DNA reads TGTGCCAGCAGCAGAGGGACACCGGTAACTGAAGCTTTCTTT. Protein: CASSRGTPVTEAFF.

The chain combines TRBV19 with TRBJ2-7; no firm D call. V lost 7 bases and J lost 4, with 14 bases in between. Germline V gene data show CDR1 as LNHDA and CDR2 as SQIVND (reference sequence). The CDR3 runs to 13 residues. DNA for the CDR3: TGTGCCAGTAATAACCTAGATTCGTACGAGCAGTACTTC. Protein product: CASNNLDSYEQYF.

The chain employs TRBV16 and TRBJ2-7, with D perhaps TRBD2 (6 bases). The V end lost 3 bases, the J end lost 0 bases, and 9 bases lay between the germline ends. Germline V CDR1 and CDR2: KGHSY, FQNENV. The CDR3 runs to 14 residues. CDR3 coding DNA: TGTGCCAGCAGCCACGCTAGCGACTCCTACGAGCAGTACTTC. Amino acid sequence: CASSHASDSYEQYF. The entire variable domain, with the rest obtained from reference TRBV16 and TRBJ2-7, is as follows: GEEVAQTPKHLVRGEGQKAKLYCAPIKGHSYVFWYQQVLKNEFKFLISFQNENVFDETGMPKERFSAKCLPNSPCSLEIQATKLEDSAVYFCASSHASDSYEQYFGPGTRLTVT.

CDR3 region: CASSPYHRGQETQYF. In DNA form, the CDR3 reads TGTGCCAGCAGCCCGTATCACAGGGGCCAAGAGACCCAGTACTTC. The genes are TRBV28 and TRBJ2-5; 7 bases are a match to TRBD1. Germline V CDR1 and CDR2: MDHEN, SYDVKM. The CDR3 totals 15 residues. V lost 6 bases to trimming and J lost 1 base; unmatched junction nucleotides: 8. The whole variable domain, filled in from reference TRBV28 and TRBJ2-5, reads DVKVTQSSRYLVKRTGEKVFLECVQDMDHENMFWYRQDPGLGLRLIYFSYDVKMKEKGDIPEGYSVSREKKERFSLILESASTNQTSMYLCASSPYHRGQETQYFGPGTRLLVL.

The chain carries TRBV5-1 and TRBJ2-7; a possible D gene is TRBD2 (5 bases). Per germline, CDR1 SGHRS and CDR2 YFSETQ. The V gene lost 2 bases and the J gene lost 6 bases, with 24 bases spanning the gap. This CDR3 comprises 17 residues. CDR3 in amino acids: CASSFDPIRGSWGEQYF. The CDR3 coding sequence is TGCGCCAGCAGCTTTGACCCGATAAGAGGGTCTTGGGGCGAGCAGTACTTC. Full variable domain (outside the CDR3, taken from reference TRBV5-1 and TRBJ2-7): KAGVTQTPRYLIKTRGQQVTLSCSPISGHRSVSWYQQTPGQGLQFLFEYFSETQRNKGNFPGRFSGRQFSNSRSEMNVSTLELGDSALYLCASSFDPIRGSWGEQYFGPGTRLTVT.

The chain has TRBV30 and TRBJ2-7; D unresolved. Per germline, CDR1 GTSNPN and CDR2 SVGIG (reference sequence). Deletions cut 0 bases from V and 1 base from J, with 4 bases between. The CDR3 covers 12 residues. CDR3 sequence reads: CAWSVVSYEQYF. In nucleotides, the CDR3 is TGTGCCTGGAGTGTCGTGTCCTACGAGCAGTACTTC.

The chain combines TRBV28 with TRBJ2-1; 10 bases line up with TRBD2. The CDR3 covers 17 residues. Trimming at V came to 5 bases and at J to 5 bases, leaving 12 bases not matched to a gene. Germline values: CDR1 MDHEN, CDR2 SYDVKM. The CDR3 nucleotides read TGTGCCAGCAGTCAGGACAAAGGCCTAGCGGGAGACAATGAGCAGTTCTTC. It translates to CASSQDKGLAGDNEQFF.

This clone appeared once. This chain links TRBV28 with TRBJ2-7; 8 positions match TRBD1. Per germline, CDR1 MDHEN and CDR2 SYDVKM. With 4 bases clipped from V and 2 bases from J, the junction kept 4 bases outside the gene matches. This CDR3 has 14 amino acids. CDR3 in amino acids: CASSSGQGPYEQYF. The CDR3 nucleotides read TGTGCCAGCAGTTCAGGACAGGGCCCCTACGAGCAGTACTTC.

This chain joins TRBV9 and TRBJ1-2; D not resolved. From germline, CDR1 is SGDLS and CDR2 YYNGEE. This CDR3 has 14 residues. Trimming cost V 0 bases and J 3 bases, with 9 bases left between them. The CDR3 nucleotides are TGTGCCAGCAGCGTAGTGATCAAGCACTATGGCTACACCTTC. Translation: CASSVVIKHYGYTF.

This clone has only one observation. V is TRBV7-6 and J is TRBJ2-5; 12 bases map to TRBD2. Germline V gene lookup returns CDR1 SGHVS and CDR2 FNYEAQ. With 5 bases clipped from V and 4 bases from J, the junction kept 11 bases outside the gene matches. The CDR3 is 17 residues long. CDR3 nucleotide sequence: TGTGCCAGCAGCCCCCGGGGGACTAGCGGGTTTGGAGAGACCCAGTACTTC. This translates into CASSPRGTSGFGETQYF. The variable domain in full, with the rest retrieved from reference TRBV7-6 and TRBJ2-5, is GAGVSQSPRYKVTKRGQDVALRCDPISGHVSLYWYRQALGQGPEFLTYFNYEAQQDKSGLPNDRFSAERPEGSISTLTIQRTEQRDSAMYRCASSPRGTSGFGETQYFGPGTRLLVL.

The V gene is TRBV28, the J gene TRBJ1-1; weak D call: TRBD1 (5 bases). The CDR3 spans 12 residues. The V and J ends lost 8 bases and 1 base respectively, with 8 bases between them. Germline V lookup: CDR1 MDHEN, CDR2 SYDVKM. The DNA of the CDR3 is TGTGCCAGCGGCACAGGGAACACTGAAGCTTTCTTT. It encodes CASGTGNTEAFF.

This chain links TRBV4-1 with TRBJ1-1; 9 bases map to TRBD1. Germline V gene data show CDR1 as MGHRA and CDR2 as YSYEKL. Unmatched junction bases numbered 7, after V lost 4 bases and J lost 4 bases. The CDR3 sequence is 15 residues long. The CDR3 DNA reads TGCGCCAGCAGCCTGGACAGGGGAAGGGCCACTGAAGCTTTCTTT. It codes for CASSLDRGRATEAFF.

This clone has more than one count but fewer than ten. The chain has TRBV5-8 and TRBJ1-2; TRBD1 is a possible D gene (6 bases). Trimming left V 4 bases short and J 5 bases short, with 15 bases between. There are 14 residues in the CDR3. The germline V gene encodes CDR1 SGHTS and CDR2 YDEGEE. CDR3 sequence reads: CASSRRGLVYGYTF. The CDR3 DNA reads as TGTGCCAGCAGCCGCAGGGGTTTGGTGTATGGCTACACCTTC. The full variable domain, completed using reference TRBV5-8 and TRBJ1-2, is EAGVTQSPTHLIKTRGQQATLRCSPISGHTSVYWYQQALGLGLQFLLWYDEGEERNRGNFPPRFSGRQFPNYSSELNVNALELEDSALYLCASSRRGLVYGYTFGSGTRLTVV.

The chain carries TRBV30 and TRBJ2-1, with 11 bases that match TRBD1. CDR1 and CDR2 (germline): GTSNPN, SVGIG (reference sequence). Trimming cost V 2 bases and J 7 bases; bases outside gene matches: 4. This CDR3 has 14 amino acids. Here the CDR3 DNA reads TGTGCCTGGAGTAGGACAGGGGGCTGGAATGAGCAGTTCTTC. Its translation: CAWSRTGGWNEQFF.

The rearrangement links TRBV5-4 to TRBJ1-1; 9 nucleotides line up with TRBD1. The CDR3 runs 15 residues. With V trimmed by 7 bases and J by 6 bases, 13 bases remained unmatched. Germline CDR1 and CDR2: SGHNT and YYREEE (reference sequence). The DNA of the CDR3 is TGTGCCAGCGCCTCAATAACAGGGGGCGACGCTGAAGCTTTCTTT. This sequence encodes CASASITGGDAEAFF.